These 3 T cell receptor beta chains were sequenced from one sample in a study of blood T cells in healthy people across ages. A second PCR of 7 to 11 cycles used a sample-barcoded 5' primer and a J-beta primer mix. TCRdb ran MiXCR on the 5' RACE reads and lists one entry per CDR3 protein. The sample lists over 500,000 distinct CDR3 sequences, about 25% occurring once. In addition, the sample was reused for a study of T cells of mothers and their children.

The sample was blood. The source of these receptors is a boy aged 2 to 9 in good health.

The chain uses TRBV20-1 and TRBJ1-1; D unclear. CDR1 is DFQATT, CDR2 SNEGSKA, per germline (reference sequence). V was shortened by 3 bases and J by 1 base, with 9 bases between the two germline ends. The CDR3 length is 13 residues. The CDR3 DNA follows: TGCAGTGCTAGCTACACACCGAACACTGAAGCTTTCTTT. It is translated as CSASYTPNTEAFF.

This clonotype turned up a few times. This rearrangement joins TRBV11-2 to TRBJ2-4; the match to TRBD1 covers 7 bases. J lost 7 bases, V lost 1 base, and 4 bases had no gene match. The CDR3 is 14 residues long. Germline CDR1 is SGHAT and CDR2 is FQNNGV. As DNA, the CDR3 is TGTGCCAGCAGCTTAGGAGGCAGGGGGAACATTCAGTACTTC. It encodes CASSLGGRGNIQYF.

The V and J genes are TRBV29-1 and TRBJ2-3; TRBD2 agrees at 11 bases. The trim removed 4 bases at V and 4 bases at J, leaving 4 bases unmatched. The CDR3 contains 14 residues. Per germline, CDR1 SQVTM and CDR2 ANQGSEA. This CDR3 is CSVARGLAADTQYF. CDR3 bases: TGCAGCGTTGCCAGGGGACTAGCGGCAGATACGCAGTATTTT.